The 10 T cell receptor beta chains below were found in one sample sequenced in a study of blood T cell repertoires in COVID-19. Assay: immunoSEQ multiplex PCR; the TCRdb copy retains only in-frame clones and omits some. The sample holds just under 350,000 clones, approximately 89% seen once. Source material: peripheral blood. These receptors all come from a woman between 18 and 29 years old who had recovered from COVID-19.

This chain connects TRBV4-3 to TRBJ1-2; tentatively, D is TRBD1 (5 bases). The CDR3 sequence is 15 residues long. V gave up 3 bases and J gave up 4 bases, with 15 bases separating them. The germline V gene encodes CDR1 LGHNA and CDR2 YSLEER. Written as DNA, the CDR3 is TGCGCCAGCAGCCAGGGCCGGGGGGAGATCTATGGCTACACCTTC. As protein: CASSQGRGEIYGYTF.

The chain has TRBV30 and TRBJ2-3, with D maybe TRBD1 (5 bases). The germline V and J ends were trimmed by 3 bases and 5 bases, with 12 bases remaining between them. Germline loops: CDR1 GTSNPN, CDR2 SVGIG (reference sequence). The CDR3 has 13 amino acids. The CDR3 bases are TGTGCCTGGAGCCTTGGGGCGAGAGATACGCAGTATTTT. It encodes CAWSLGARDTQYF.

The rearrangement uses TRBV18 and TRBJ1-4; 12 bases are shared with TRBD1. With 6 bases clipped from V and 4 bases from J, the junction kept 6 bases outside the gene matches. The length of the CDR3 is 16 residues. Germline V gene lookup returns CDR1 KGHSH and CDR2 LQKENI. Written as DNA, the CDR3 is TGTGCCAGCTCGCGGGACAGGGGGCGTTTTAATGAAAAACTGTTTTTT. This encodes CASSRDRGRFNEKLFF.

The rearrangement links TRBV5-1 to TRBJ2-2; 11 bases are shared with TRBD2. This CDR3 spans 16 amino acids. From germline, CDR1 is SGHRS and CDR2 YFSETQ. Losses at the gene ends were 2 bases for V and 5 bases for J; bases not matched to a gene: 5. For the CDR3, the DNA is TGCGCCAGCAGCTTTACTAGCGGGAGATGGACCGGGGAGCTGTTTTTT. Protein: CASSFTSGRWTGELFF.

This clone was seen only a few times. This rearrangement joins TRBV7-9 to TRBJ1-4; maybe TRBD1 (5 bases). Germline lookup yields CDR1 SEHNR and CDR2 FQNEAQ (reference sequence). The CDR3 length is 13 residues. V lost 5 bases to trimming and J lost 8 bases, with 12 bases between them. The CDR3 sequence: CASSGTGQEKLFF. The CDR3 nucleotides are TGTGCCAGCAGCGGAACAGGACAAGAAAAACTGTTTTTT.

This clone was found once. The rearrangement joins TRBV7-2 to TRBJ2-1; 10 bases agree with TRBD2. Germline V gene lookup returns CDR1 SGHTA and CDR2 FQGNSA. Losses at the gene ends were 1 base for V and 4 bases for J; bases not matched to a gene: 7. The CDR3 sequence is 17 residues long. The CDR3 region is CASSLVWRTSGYNEQFF. Here the CDR3 DNA reads TGTGCCAGCAGCTTAGTCTGGCGGACTAGCGGATACAATGAGCAGTTCTTC.

The chain carries TRBV19 and TRBJ1-2, with 10 bases aligning to TRBD1. The CDR3 has 13 amino acids. The ends lost 3 bases at V and 6 bases at J; junction bases unmatched: 1. CDR1 is LNHDA, CDR2 SQIVND, per germline (reference sequence). The CDR3 bases are TGTGCCAGTAGTATTGGGACAGGGGATGGCTACACCTTC. Its protein is CASSIGTGDGYTF.

The rearrangement uses TRBV4-3 and TRBJ2-2; maybe TRBD2 (5 bases). Germline values: CDR1 LGHNA, CDR2 YSLEER. Trimming took off 0 bases at V and 4 bases at J, with 18 bases between the two ends. This CDR3 has 18 residues. CDR3 sequence (DNA): TGCGCCAGCAGCCAAGATTTTCCCGGAGGCCGCAGCACCGGGGAGCTGTTTTTT. Protein sequence: CASSQDFPGGRSTGELFF.

The CDR3 spells CASSLSGLNTGELFF. The CDR3 nucleotides are TGTGCCAGCAGCCTGAGCGGGTTGAACACCGGGGAGCTGTTTTTT. The chain has TRBV16 and TRBJ2-2, with D tentatively TRBD2 (6 bases). The CDR3 has 15 amino acids. Trimming pared 4 bases from V and 1 base from J, leaving 10 bases between. Germline V lookup: CDR1 KGHSY, CDR2 FQNENV.

In nucleotides, the CDR3 is TGTGCCAGCAGGGGCGATGGTAATACGCAGTATTTT. It codes for CASRGDGNTQYF. V and J are TRBV2 and TRBJ2-3; D unresolved. From germline, CDR1 is SNHLY and CDR2 FYNNEI. V shed 6 bases and J shed 7 bases, with 11 bases lying between them. This CDR3 spans 12 amino acids.